The rows below give T cell receptor beta chains drawn from one sample of a study of OX40 agonist ivuxolimab in advanced cancers. The repertoire was sequenced with immunoSEQ multiplex PCR; TCRdb's copy has only in-frame clones and lacks some. Among roughly 97,000 clones listed, about nine tenths were seen once. Material: CD4+ or CD8+ T cells sorted from blood, obtained in a trial of the OX40 agonist ivuxolimab. Receptors originate from an adult with an advanced solid tumor such as melanoma, head and neck, liver or kidney cancer. Each CDR3 is given with its conserved first and last residue. The order of the fields is J gene, V gene, D gene, clone size, CDR3 DNA, CDR3 protein. A D gene is named only where the DNA matches it firmly. Some rows have no size entry. The others give once, few or many, or a class for an expanded clone.

>TRBJ1-1|TRBV6-1|TRBD1|.
TGTGCCAGCAGTGTTGCGGGACAGGCGTACACTGAAGCTTTCTTT
CASSVAGQAYTEAFF
>TRBJ1-4|TRBV21-1|.|.
TGTGCCAGCAGCAAGAAACGGGGGCCTGGTGAAAAACTGTTTTTT
CASSKKRGPGEKLFF
>TRBJ1-3|TRBV2|TRBD1|few
TGTGCCAGCAGGGAAACAGGGGCAAACACCATATATTTT
CASRETGANTIYF
>TRBJ2-5|TRBV5-1|.|.
TGCGCCAGCAGCTTGGCCCGGTTAGGTCCGCCGAAAGAGACCCAGTACTTC
CASSLARLGPPKETQYF
>TRBJ1-5|TRBV7-8|.|once
TGTGCCAGCAGCGCCAGGGATGGGGCCAATCAGCCCCAGCATTTT
CASSARDGANQPQHF
>TRBJ2-1|TRBV29-1|TRBD1|.
TGCAGCGCGGCACAGGGGGACAATGAGCAGTTCTTC
CSAAQGDNEQFF
>TRBJ1-1|TRBV20-1|.|few
TGCAGTGCTTACAGGGTGACTGAAGCTTTCTTT
CSAYRVTEAFF
>TRBJ2-2|TRBV18|TRBD1|.
TGTGCCAGCTCACCCGTGACAGGGTCCACCGGGGAGCTGTTTTTT
CASSPVTGSTGELFF
>TRBJ1-2|TRBV5-6|.|.
TGTGCCAGCAGTAGAATTTCTAACTATGGCTACACCTTC
CASSRISNYGYTF
>TRBJ1-2|TRBV2|.|.
TGTGCCAGCAGTGAAAGAAGAGAGAAGGACACCTTC
CASSERREKDTF
>TRBJ1-2|TRBV30|TRBD1|.
TGTGCCTGGAGTAGGACAGGAAGTGGGGCTAACTATGGCTACACCTTC
CAWSRTGSGANYGYTF